Detailed here is one T cell receptor beta chain. Its specificity is not known. Used for diagnoses were clinical symptoms, serum thyroxine and TRAb, thyroid ultrasound and orbital computed tomography. Fresh peripheral blood, around 11 ml of it, supplied the PBMCs. This specimen belongs to a study of T cells in Graves' hyperthyroidism and ophthalmopathy. Whole-study findings and limits: Ophthalmopathy cases were set apart from stable hyperthyroidism by a 13 V-J model.

Germline V gene sequence: CDR1 DFQATT, CDR2 SNEGSKA (reference sequence). This CDR3 has 16 residues. The V end lost 4 bases, the J end lost 4 bases, and 20 bases lay between the germline ends. Authors of the study amplified TCR beta CDR3 regions from RNA transcripts. The HTBI primer set served for first-round RT-PCR of the TCR CDR3. One entry per CDR3 protein results from TCRdb running MiXCR on the multiplex PCR reads. The sample lists about 320,000 distinct CDR3 sequences; around 16% were seen once. This TCR came from a man aged 25-45 years with Graves' hyperthyroidism. The specimen was blood. This chain links TRBV20-1 with TRBJ2-4; D may be TRBD1 or TRBD2 (5 bases each). The CDR3 protein is CSAKGLGGLEKNIQYF. As DNA, the CDR3 is TGCAGTGCTAAGGGGCTTGGAGGACTCGAAAAAAACATTCAGTACTTC.